These 21 T cell receptor beta chains originate from one sample sequenced in a study of a mutant IDH1 vaccine in newly diagnosed glioma. Data came from immunoSEQ multiplex PCR; TCRdb stores just in-frame clones and leaves some out. The repertoire holds around 94,000 clones, under 90% seen once, with 0.77% in the top ten. As for time point: week 47, end of study. Vaccinated patients received 300 ug of mutant IDH1 20-mer peptide per dose, with topical imiquimod. Their specific antigens are unknown. The sample in question was PBMCs, obtained from a glioma patient whose treatment included an IDH1 peptide vaccine. Receptor source: a woman in her forties or fifties with glioma.

V and J are TRBV7-6 and TRBJ2-7; 7 bases align to TRBD1. The germline V gene has CDR1 SGHVS and CDR2 FNYEAQ. Trimming took 5 bases from V and 4 from J; bases not matched to a gene: 5. This CDR3 comprises 13 residues. The DNA of the CDR3 is TGTGCCAGCAGCCCCGAGACAGGGTACGAGCAGTACTTC. It yields the protein CASSPETGYEQYF.

The gene calls are TRBV4-1 and TRBJ1-5; tentatively, D is TRBD1 (5 bases). Deletions cut 2 bases from V and 4 bases from J, with 12 bases between. CDR1 is MGHRA, CDR2 YSYEKL, per germline. The CDR3 is 15 amino acids. CDR3 in DNA: TGCGCCAGCAGCCAATGGGCAGGGATGAATCAGCCCCAGCATTTT. It encodes CASSQWAGMNQPQHF.

This chain links TRBV4-1 with TRBJ1-2; D gene unclear. V gave up 4 bases and J gave up 1 base, with 7 bases separating them. Per the germline V gene, CDR1 is MGHRA and CDR2 is YSYEKL. This CDR3 is built from 13 residues. CDR3 DNA: TGCGCCAGCAGCCGACAAAATAACTATGGCTACACCTTC. Protein product: CASSRQNNYGYTF.

The gene calls are TRBV27 and TRBJ1-5; D not resolved. The CDR3 runs 13 residues. V was cut by 6 bases and J by 1 base, with 7 bases left in between. Germline V gene lookup returns CDR1 MNHEY and CDR2 SMNVEV (reference sequence). CDR3: CASSSRSNQPQHF. CDR3 nucleotides: TGTGCCAGCAGCTCACGGAGCAATCAGCCCCAGCATTTT.

The chain couples TRBV7-3 to TRBJ2-3, with D maybe TRBD1 (5 bases). Trimming pared 0 bases from V and 4 bases from J, leaving 11 bases between. There are 15 residues in the CDR3. The germline CDR1 and CDR2 sequences are SGHTA and FQGTGA. CDR3 sequence reads: CASSLTAGYPDTQYF. CDR3 coding DNA: TGTGCCAGCAGCTTAACGGCAGGGTACCCAGATACGCAGTATTTT.

The chain couples TRBV7-2 to TRBJ2-1; D perhaps matches TRBD1 (5 bases). CDR3 length: 15 amino acids. V was trimmed by 1 base and J by 1 base, leaving 8 bases between them. CDR1 SGHTA and CDR2 FQGNSA come from the germline V gene. CDR3 residues: CASSLEQGSYNEQFF. Here the CDR3 DNA reads TGTGCCAGCAGCTTAGAGCAGGGTTCCTACAATGAGCAGTTCTTC. Based on the CDR3 plus reference TRBV7-2 and TRBJ2-1, the full variable domain is GAGVSQSPSNKVTEKGKDVELRCDPISGHTALYWYRQSLGQGLEFLIYFQGNSAPDKSGLPSDRFSAERTGGSVSTLTIQRTQQEDSAVYLCASSLEQGSYNEQFFGPGTRLTVL.

V and J are TRBV5-1 and TRBJ2-1, with D possibly being TRBD1 (5 bases). The V gene lost 5 bases and the J gene lost 6 bases, with 12 bases spanning the gap. This CDR3 is built from 13 residues. Per the germline V gene, CDR1 is SGHRS and CDR2 is YFSETQ. CDR3 residues: CASRQDPTNEQFF. As DNA, the CDR3 is TGCGCCAGCAGACAGGACCCCACCAATGAGCAGTTCTTC.

The chain joins TRBV10-2 to TRBJ1-5; D is perhaps TRBD1 (6 bases). This CDR3 has 13 residues. The germline gives CDR1 WSHSY, CDR2 SAAADI. Between the trimmed V and J ends, which lost 6 bases and 4 bases, there was a span of 10 bases. This CDR3 is CASSVGQNQPQHF. In DNA, the CDR3 is TGCGCCAGCAGCGTGGGACAAAATCAGCCCCAGCATTTT.

This clone was recorded once. The V call is TRBV27, the J call TRBJ2-6, with TRBD1 as a possible D gene (6 bases). The CDR3 is 15 amino acids. The V gene lost 8 bases and the J gene lost 4 bases, with 15 bases spanning the gap. Per the germline V gene, CDR1 is MNHEY and CDR2 is SMNVEV (reference sequence). The CDR3 DNA follows: TGTGCCAGCGGACGAACAGGGCTCGGGGCCAACGTCCTGACTTTC. It translates to CASGRTGLGANVLTF.

The rearrangement links TRBV5-4 to TRBJ2-1; either TRBD1 or TRBD2 may fit D (6 bases each). CDR3 length equals 13 residues. The V end lost 4 bases, the J end lost 8 bases, and 13 bases lay between the germline ends. CDR1 is SGHNT and CDR2 is YYREEE in the germline V gene (reference sequence). The CDR3 bases are TGTGCCAGCAGCCCAGACAGGAGGGATGAGCAGTTCTTC. Translated: CASSPDRRDEQFF.

CDR3 in amino acids: CASSPRVGHYNEQFF. The CDR3 DNA reads TGTGCCAGCAGTCCCCGTGTGGGACACTACAATGAGCAGTTCTTC. The rearrangement uses TRBV28 and TRBJ2-1, with D possibly matching TRBD1 (6 bases). Germline V gene lookup returns CDR1 MDHEN and CDR2 SYDVKM. Trimming left V 5 bases short and J 3 bases short, with 14 bases between. CDR3 length: 15 residues. Filled out from reference TRBV28 and TRBJ2-1, the complete variable domain reads DVKVTQSSRYLVKRTGEKVFLECVQDMDHENMFWYRQDPGLGLRLIYFSYDVKMKEKGDIPEGYSVSREKKERFSLILESASTNQTSMYLCASSPRVGHYNEQFFGPGTRLTVL.

The rearrangement joins TRBV7-9 to TRBJ2-2; D call uncertain. The CDR3 sequence is 11 residues long. V lost 11 bases, J lost 6 bases, and 10 bases lay in between. CDR1 is SEHNR and CDR2 is FQNEAQ in the germline V gene (reference sequence). In DNA form, the CDR3 reads TGTGCCTATGTGGCGGCCGGGGAGCTGTTTTTT. Translating it yields CAYVAAGELFF.

This clone was counted between two and nine times. This sequence joins TRBV7-3 and TRBJ2-5, with 8 nucleotides matching TRBD1. J was trimmed by 5 bases and V by 5 bases; bases with no gene match: 10. Germline V gene sequence: CDR1 SGHTA, CDR2 FQGTGA. There are 15 residues in the CDR3. CDR3 region: CASSIIPGQVETQYF. In DNA, the CDR3 is TGTGCCAGCAGCATTATCCCGGGACAGGTTGAGACCCAGTACTTC.

Here the CDR3 reads CASSVRDRGREQFF. CDR3 bases: TGTGCCAGCAGCGTCCGGGACAGGGGTCGTGAGCAGTTCTTC. The V call is TRBV5-4, the J call TRBJ2-1; 10 bases are shared with TRBD1. The CDR3 is 14 amino acids. V lost 4 bases to trimming and J lost 9 bases; unmatched junction nucleotides: 7. The germline gives CDR1 SGHNT, CDR2 YYREEE (reference sequence).

The genes are TRBV10-1 and TRBJ2-2; unclear D gene. There are 15 residues in the CDR3. V dropped 6 bases and J dropped 0 bases, with 11 bases sitting between them. Germline V gives CDR1 WNHNN, CDR2 SYGVQD (reference sequence). This CDR3 reads CASSSVRTNTGELFF. The CDR3 DNA is TGCGCCAGCAGCTCGGTTCGGACGAACACCGGGGAGCTGTTTTTT.

The chain has TRBV9 and TRBJ2-1; D might be TRBD1 or TRBD2, each matching 7 bases. Germline-derived CDR1 and CDR2 are SGDLS and YYNGEE. Trimming cost V 4 bases and J 3 bases, with 17 bases left between them. The CDR3 length is 16 residues. CDR3: CASSISGGGNYNEQFF. The CDR3 DNA reads as TGTGCCAGCAGCATCTCAGGGGGAGGGAACTACAATGAGCAGTTCTTC. Using reference TRBV9 and TRBJ2-1 for the parts outside the CDR3, the full variable domain is DSGVTQTPKHLITATGQRVTLRCSPRSGDLSVYWYQQSLDQGLQFLIQYYNGEERAKGNILERFSAQQFPDLHSELNLSSLELGDSALYFCASSISGGGNYNEQFFGPGTRLTVL.

This clone was detected only a few times. The rearrangement links TRBV6-5 to TRBJ2-1; D not certain. The V and J ends lost 0 bases and 4 bases respectively, with 4 bases between them. The CDR3 contains 13 residues. Germline CDR1 MNHEY, CDR2 SVGAGI. The CDR3 DNA reads as TGTGCCAGCAGTTACTCAGCGTACAATGAGCAGTTCTTC. It is translated as CASSYSAYNEQFF.

The V and J genes are TRBV11-3 and TRBJ2-7; 8 bases agree with TRBD1. Germline lookup yields CDR1 SGHNT and CDR2 YENEEA. This CDR3 region has 13 residues. Trimming at V came to 5 bases and at J to 6 bases, leaving 6 bases not matched to a gene. The CDR3 here is CASSTGTGGEQYF. CDR3 DNA: TGTGCCAGCAGCACCGGGACAGGTGGCGAGCAGTACTTC.

This rearrangement joins TRBV9 to TRBJ1-3; no firm D call. The CDR3 loop spans 15 amino acids. Germline values: CDR1 SGDLS, CDR2 YYNGEE. Trimming took off 4 bases at V and 3 bases at J, with 14 bases between the two ends. The CDR3 spells CASSPSLVGGNTIYF. The CDR3 coding sequence is TGTGCCAGCAGCCCGAGCCTTGTAGGTGGAAACACCATATATTTT.

The rearrangement links TRBV4-2 to TRBJ2-3; TRBD2 aligns across 11 bases. Germline CDR1 LGHNA, CDR2 YNFKEQ. The CDR3 is made up of 16 amino acids. J lost 1 base, V lost 0 bases, and 0 bases had no gene match. The CDR3 region is CASSQDSGRGTDTQYF. CDR3 nucleotides: TGTGCCAGCAGCCAAGATAGCGGGAGGGGCACAGATACGCAGTATTTT.

The chain carries TRBV6-1 and TRBJ1-5; D remains ambiguous. The germline CDR1 and CDR2 sequences are MNHNS and SASEGT. V lost 11 bases and J 11 bases, leaving 7 bases between the germline ends. The CDR3 is 8 residues long. CDR3 region: CAYPAQHF. CDR3 in DNA: TGTGCCTACCCAGCCCAGCATTTT.